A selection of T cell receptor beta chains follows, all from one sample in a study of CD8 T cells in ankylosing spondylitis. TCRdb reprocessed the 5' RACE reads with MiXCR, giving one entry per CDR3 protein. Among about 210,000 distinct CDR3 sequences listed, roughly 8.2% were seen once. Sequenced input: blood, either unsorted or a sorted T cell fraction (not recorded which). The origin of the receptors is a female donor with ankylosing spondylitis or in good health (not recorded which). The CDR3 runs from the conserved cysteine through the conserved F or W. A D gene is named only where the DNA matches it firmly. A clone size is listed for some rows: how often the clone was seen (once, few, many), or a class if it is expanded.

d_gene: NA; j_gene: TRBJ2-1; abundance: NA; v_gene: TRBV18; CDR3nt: TGTGCCAGCTCTAAACGCGGGACCCGATACAATGAGCAGTTCTTC; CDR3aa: CASSKRGTRYNEQFF
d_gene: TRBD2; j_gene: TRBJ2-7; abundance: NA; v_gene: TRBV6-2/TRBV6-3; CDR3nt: TGTGCCAGCAGTTACTCGATGTATCCGGGACTAGCGGAACCCTACGAGCAGTACTTC; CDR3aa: CASSYSMYPGLAEPYEQYF
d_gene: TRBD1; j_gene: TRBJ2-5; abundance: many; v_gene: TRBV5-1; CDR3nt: TGCGCCAGCAGCTCCCCCGGGACAGGGGCAGAGACCCAGTACTTC; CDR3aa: CASSSPGTGAETQYF
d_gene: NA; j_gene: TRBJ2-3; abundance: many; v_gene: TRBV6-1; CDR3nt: TGTGCCAGCAGTCGGCCGATTTTTGGCCGCACGAGCACAGATACGCAGTATTTT; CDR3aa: CASSRPIFGRTSTDTQYF
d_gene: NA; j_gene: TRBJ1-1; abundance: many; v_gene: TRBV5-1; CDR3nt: TGCGCCAGCAGCTTTAGTCTCCTTGGGAACACTGAAGCTTTCTTT; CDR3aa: CASSFSLLGNTEAFF
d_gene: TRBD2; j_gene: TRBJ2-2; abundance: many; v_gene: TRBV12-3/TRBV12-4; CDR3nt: TGTGCCAGCAGTCCCCGGGAGGGCGGGGAGCTGTTTTTT; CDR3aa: CASSPREGGELFF
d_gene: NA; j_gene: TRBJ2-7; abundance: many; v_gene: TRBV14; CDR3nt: TGTGCCAGCAGCCGGGACCAAGCGAACTACGAGCAGTACTTC; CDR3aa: CASSRDQANYEQYF
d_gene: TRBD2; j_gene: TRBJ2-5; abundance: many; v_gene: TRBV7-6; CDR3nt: TGTGCCAGCAGCGTGGCGGGAGGGCCCCAAGAGACCCAGTACTTC; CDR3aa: CASSVAGGPQETQYF
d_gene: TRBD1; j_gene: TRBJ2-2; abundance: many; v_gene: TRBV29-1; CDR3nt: TGCAGCTCAAGGACAGGGAAGAACACCGGGGAGCTGTTTTTT; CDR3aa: CSSRTGKNTGELFF
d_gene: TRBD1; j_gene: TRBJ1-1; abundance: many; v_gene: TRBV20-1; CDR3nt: TGCAGTGCTACAGGACAGGGGGCGGTGAACACTGAAGCTTTCTTT; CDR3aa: CSATGQGAVNTEAFF
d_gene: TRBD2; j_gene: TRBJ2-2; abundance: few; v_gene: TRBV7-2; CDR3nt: TGTGCCAGCAGCCCACGACTAGCGGGAAGAACCGGGGAGCTGTTTTTT; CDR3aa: CASSPRLAGRTGELFF
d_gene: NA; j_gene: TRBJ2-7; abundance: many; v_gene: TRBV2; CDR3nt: TGTGCCAGCAACGAGGGGTTTTCCTACGAGCAGTACTTC; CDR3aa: CASNEGFSYEQYF
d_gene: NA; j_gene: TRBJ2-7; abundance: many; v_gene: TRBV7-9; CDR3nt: TGTGCCAGCAGCTTAGGATCGGTAGTCGGGCTCTCCTACGAGCAGTACTTC; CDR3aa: CASSLGSVVGLSYEQYF
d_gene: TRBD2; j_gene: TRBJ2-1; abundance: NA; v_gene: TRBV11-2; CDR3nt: TGTACCAGCAGCTTAGAAGTCTCGCTAGCGGGAGGCGATTACAATGAGCAGTTCTTC; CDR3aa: CTSSLEVSLAGGDYNEQFF
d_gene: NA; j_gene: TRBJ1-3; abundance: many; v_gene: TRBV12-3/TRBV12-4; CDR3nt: TGTGCCAGCGCATTACCTGGAAACACCATATATTTT; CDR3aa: CASALPGNTIYF
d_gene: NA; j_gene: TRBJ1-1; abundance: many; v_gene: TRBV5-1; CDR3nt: TGCGCCAGCAGCCCCCCCGGTAGGTCGAACACTGAAGCTTTCTTT; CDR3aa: CASSPPGRSNTEAFF
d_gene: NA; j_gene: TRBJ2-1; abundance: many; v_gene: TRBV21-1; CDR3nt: TGTGCCAGCAGCAAGGCCCCATGTAGCTCCTACAATGAGCAGTTCTTC; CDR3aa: CASSKAPCSSYNEQFF
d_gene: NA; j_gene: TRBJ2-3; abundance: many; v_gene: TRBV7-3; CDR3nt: TGTGCCAGCAGCTTTCTGAGCACAGATACGCAGTATTTT; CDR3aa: CASSFLSTDTQYF
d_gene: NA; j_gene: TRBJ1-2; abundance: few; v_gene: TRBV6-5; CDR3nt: TGTGCCAGCAGTTATAAGGACATCGGTCCGGTCTATGGCTACACCTTC; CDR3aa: CASSYKDIGPVYGYTF
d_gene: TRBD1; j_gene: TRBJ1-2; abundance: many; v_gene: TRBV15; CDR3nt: TGTGCCACCAGCACCAGACAGGGATGGAATGGCTACACCTTC; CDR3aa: CATSTRQGWNGYTF
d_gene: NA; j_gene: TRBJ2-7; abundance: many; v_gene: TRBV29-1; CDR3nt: TGCAGCGTTGACCCTAGTGGACTTGGCTACGAGCAGTACTTC; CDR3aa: CSVDPSGLGYEQYF
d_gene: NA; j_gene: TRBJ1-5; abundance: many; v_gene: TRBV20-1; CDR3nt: TGCAGTGCTAGCGGTGACTATAGCAATCAGCCCCAGCATTTT; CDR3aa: CSASGDYSNQPQHF
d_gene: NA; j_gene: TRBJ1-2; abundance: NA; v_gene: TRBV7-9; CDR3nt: TGTGCCAGCAGCTCAGGGTCTAACTATGGCTACACCTTC; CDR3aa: CASSSGSNYGYTF
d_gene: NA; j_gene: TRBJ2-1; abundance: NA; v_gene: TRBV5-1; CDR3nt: TGCGCCAGCAGCTTGGGGGGACCTGGGAATGAGCAGTTCTTC; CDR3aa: CASSLGGPGNEQFF
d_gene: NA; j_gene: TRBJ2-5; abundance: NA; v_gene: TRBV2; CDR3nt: TGTGCCAGCAGTGACCAGGCCCCCGCCCAGTACTTC; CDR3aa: CASSDQAPAQYF
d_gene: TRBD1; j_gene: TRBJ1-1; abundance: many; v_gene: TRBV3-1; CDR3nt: TGTGCCAGCAGCTTACAGGGGGCGGACACTGAAGCTTTCTTT; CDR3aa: CASSLQGADTEAFF
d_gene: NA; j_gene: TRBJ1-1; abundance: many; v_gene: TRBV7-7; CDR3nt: TGTGCTAGCAGCTTCCCGTTAGGAGACAGCGGCTCGGAAGCTTTCTTT; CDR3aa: CASSFPLGDSGSEAFF
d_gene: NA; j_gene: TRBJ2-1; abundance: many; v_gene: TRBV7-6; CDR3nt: TGTGCCAGCAGCTTAGGGGGGGAAAATGAGCAGTTCTTC; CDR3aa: CASSLGGENEQFF
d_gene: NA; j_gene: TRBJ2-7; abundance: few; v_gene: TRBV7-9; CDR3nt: TGTGCCAGCAGCACCTGGGGAGGTAGCGTCGTCACCTACGAGCAGTACTTC; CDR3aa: CASSTWGGSVVTYEQYF
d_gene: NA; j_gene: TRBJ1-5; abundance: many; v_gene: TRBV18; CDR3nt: TGTGCCAGTCGACAGGATTGGGACAATCAGCCCCAGCATTTT; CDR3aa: CASRQDWDNQPQHF
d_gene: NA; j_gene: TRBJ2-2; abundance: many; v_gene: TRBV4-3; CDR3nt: TGCGCCAGCAGCAGTTCGACGACCGGGGAGCTGTTTTTT; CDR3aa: CASSSSTTGELFF
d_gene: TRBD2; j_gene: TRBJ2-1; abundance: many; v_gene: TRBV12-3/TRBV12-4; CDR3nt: TGTGCCAGCAGTTTGCAGACTAGCGGGAGATCGGATGAGCAGTTCTTC; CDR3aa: CASSLQTSGRSDEQFF
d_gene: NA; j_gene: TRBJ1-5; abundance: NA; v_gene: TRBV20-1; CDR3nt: TGCAGTGCTAGCACCAGGGTCAACAATCGGCCCCAGCATTTT; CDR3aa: CSASTRVNNRPQHF
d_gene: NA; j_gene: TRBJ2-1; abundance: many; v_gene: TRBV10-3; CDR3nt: TGTGCCATCGGTCGGCGGGACACCTACAATGAGCAGTTCTTC; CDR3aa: CAIGRRDTYNEQFF
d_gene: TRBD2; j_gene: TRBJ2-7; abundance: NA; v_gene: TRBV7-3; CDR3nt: TGTGCCAGCAGCTTACTACTAGCGTCCACCTACGAGCAGTACTTC; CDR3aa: CASSLLLASTYEQYF
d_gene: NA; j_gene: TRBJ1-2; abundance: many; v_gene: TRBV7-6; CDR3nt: TGTGCCAGCAGCTTAGATGACCGGGGCTATGGCTACACCTTC; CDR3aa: CASSLDDRGYGYTF
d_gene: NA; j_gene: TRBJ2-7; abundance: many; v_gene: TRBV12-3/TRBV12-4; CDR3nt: TGTGCCAGCAGTTTTAAGGGATCCTACGAGCAGTACTTC; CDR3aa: CASSFKGSYEQYF
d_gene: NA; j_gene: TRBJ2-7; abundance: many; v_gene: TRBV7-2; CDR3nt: TGTGCCAGCAGCTTCCCCGGGCCCTCCTACGAGCAGTACTTC; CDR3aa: CASSFPGPSYEQYF
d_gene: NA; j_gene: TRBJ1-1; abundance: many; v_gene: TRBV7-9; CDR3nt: TGTGCCAGCAGCTTAAATGAAGCTTTCTTT; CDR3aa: CASSLNEAFF
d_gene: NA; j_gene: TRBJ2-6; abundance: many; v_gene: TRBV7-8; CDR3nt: TGTGCCAGCAGCTCAACCCAGCAACTTCAACTTCCCTCTGGGGCCAACGTCCTGACTTTC; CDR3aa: CASSSTQQLQLPSGANVLTF
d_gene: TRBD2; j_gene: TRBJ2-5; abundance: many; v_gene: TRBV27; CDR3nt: TGTGCCAGCAACCAAATGGGGGGGGTCCTTGAGACCCAGTACTTC; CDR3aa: CASNQMGGVLETQYF
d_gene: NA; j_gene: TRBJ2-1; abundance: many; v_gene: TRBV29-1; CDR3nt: TGCAGCGTTGAATATTTGCAAGGCCAGGTCTTC; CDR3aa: CSVEYLQGQVF
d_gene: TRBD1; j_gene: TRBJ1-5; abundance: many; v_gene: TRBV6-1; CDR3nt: TGTGCCAGCAGTGAAAACAGGGGTAGCAATCAGCCCCAGCATTTT; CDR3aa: CASSENRGSNQPQHF
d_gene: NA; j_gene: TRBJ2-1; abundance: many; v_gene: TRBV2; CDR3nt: TGTGCCGGACTGGGACCCGGTCTGAGGGAGCAGTTCTTC; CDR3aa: CAGLGPGLREQFF
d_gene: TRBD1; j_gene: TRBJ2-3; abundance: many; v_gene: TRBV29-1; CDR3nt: TGCAGCGCGCAACAGGGGGTACGAACAGATACGCAGTATTTT; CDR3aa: CSAQQGVRTDTQYF
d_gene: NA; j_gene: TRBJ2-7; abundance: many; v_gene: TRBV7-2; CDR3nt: TGTGCCAGCAGCTTAGACGGGCACGAGCAGTACTTC; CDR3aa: CASSLDGHEQYF
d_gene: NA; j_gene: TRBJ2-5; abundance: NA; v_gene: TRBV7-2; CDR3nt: TGTGCCAGCAGCTTAAGTCCCGGGGAGAGTGGAGAGACCCAGTACTTC; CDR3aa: CASSLSPGESGETQYF
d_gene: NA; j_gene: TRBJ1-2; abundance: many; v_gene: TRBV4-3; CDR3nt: TGCGCCAGCAGCCAAGGGACCTATGGCTACACCTTC; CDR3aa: CASSQGTYGYTF
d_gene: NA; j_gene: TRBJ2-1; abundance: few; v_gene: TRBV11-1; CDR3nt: TGTGCCAGCAGCTTAGCTCGTTCCAATGAGCAGTTCTTC; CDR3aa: CASSLARSNEQFF
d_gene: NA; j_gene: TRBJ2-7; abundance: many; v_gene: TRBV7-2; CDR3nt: TGTGCCAGCAGCTCGGGGCTAGCCGGGTACGAGCAGTACTTC; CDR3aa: CASSSGLAGYEQYF